This is a list of T cell receptor beta chains from one sample in a study of T cell clones after liver transplantation. Method: immunoSEQ multiplex PCR; TCRdb's copy keeps in-frame clones and lacks some. Among roughly 74,000 clones listed, 80% were seen once. The starting material was CD4+ T cells from blood, obtained before liver transplant. The receptors stem from a human donor who received a liver transplant. Each CDR3 is given with its conserved first and last residue. A D gene is named only where the DNA matches it firmly. The size of a clone is reported for some rows only, either as once, few or many, or as a class for expanded clones.

>.|TRBJ1-1|TRBV7-8|15|.
CASSFQGVMVAEAFF
TGTGCCAGCAGCTTTCAGGGTGTCATGGTCGCTGAAGCTTTCTTT
>once|TRBJ1-2|TRBV5-1|14|.
CASSLDGHGRGYTF
TGCGCCAGCAGCTTGGACGGCCACGGGCGCGGCTACACCTTC
>.|TRBJ1-4|TRBV28|16|TRBD1
CASSLGGGGTNEKLFF
TGTGCCAGCAGTTTAGGAGGGGGCGGCACTAATGAAAAACTGTTTTTT
>.|TRBJ1-2|TRBV5-1|14|TRBD1
CASSLSTGGPLGTF
TGCGCCAGCAGCTTGTCTACAGGGGGGCCTTTGGGAACCTTC
>.|TRBJ1-2|TRBV18|13|.
CASSPRDNYGYTF
TGTGCCAGCTCACCACGGGATAACTATGGCTACACCTTC
>.|TRBJ2-7|TRBV5-1|15|TRBD1
CASRRLLDRVNEQYF
TGCGCCAGCAGGCGCCTACTCGACAGGGTTAACGAGCAGTACTTC
>.|TRBJ1-3|TRBV18|14|.
CASSPASSGNTIYF
TGTGCCAGCTCACCTGCCTCTTCTGGAAACACCATATATTTT
>.|TRBJ2-1|TRBV18|17|TRBD2
CASSPGPPGTSFDEQFF
TGTGCCAGCTCACCAGGGCCTCCCGGGACTAGCTTCGATGAGCAGTTCTTC
>.|TRBJ2-1|TRBV19|15|TRBD2
CASSNPPGAGGFSFF
TGTGCCAGTAGTAACCCACCCGGAGCGGGAGGCTTCTCCTTCTTC
>few|TRBJ2-1|TRBV15|16|TRBD2
CATSRVLAGQNNEQFF
TGTGCCACCAGCAGAGTCCTAGCGGGACAAAATAATGAGCAGTTCTTC
>.|TRBJ1-4|TRBV7-9|14|.
CASSLSPPNEKLFF
TGTGCCAGCAGCTTGTCACCGCCTAATGAAAAACTGTTTTTT
>.|TRBJ2-1|TRBV5-1|16|TRBD2
CASSLGLAETYNEQFF
TGCGCCAGCAGCTTGGGACTAGCCGAGACCTACAATGAGCAGTTCTTC
>once|TRBJ1-1|TRBV27|14|.
CASSLVGSDTEAFF
TGTGCCAGCAGTTTGGTGGGGTCTGACACTGAAGCTTTCTTT
>few|TRBJ2-7|TRBV6-5|14|TRBD2
CASRRTSASYEQYF
TGTGCCAGCAGACGCACTAGCGCGTCCTACGAGCAGTACTTC
>.|TRBJ1-5|TRBV7-9|17|.
CASSHGRAKAQNQPQHF
TGTGCCAGCAGCCACGGGAGAGCCAAGGCCCAGAATCAGCCCCAGCATTTT
>.|TRBJ1-1|TRBV5-4|15|.
CASSGEWDGDTEAFF
TGTGCCAGCAGCGGAGAGTGGGACGGGGACACTGAAGCTTTCTTT
>.|TRBJ1-4|TRBV28|14|.
CASRLRQVHEKLFF
TGTGCCAGCAGACTAAGGCAGGTTCATGAAAAACTGTTTTTT
>.|TRBJ2-1|TRBV10-3|13|.
CAISEGSRGEQFF
TGTGCCATCAGTGAGGGGTCCCGTGGTGAGCAGTTCTTC
>.|TRBJ2-6|TRBV7-2|15|.
CASSFRLSGANVLTF
TGTGCCAGCAGCTTTCGGCTCTCTGGGGCCAACGTCCTGACTTTC
>.|TRBJ1-1|TRBV5-4|15|.
CASRPDITLNTEAFF
TGTGCCAGCAGACCCGACATAACCTTGAACACTGAAGCTTTCTTT
>.|TRBJ1-2|TRBV6-1|13|.
CASSETVQYGYTF
TGTGCCAGCAGTGAAACGGTTCAGTATGGCTACACCTTC
>.|TRBJ1-4|TRBV28|15|TRBD1
CASRAGTGINEKLFF
TGTGCCAGCAGGGCCGGGACAGGGATTAATGAAAAACTGTTTTTT
>few|TRBJ1-5|TRBV6-6|15|TRBD1
CASSYSRQGDQPQHF
TGTGCCAGCAGTTACTCTCGGCAGGGGGATCAGCCCCAGCATTTT
>.|TRBJ1-5|TRBV7-8|15|.
CASSLDRASNQPQHF
TGTGCCAGCAGCTTAGACAGGGCGAGCAATCAGCCCCAGCATTTT
>.|TRBJ2-6|TRBV5-1|14|.
CASSLLPGANVLTF
TGCGCCAGCAGCCTCCTCCCTGGGGCCAACGTCCTGACTTTC
>.|TRBJ2-2|TRBV5-1|16|TRBD2
CASSLPRGEGTGELFF
TGCGCCAGCAGCTTACCCAGAGGGGAGGGCACCGGGGAGCTGTTTTTT
>.|TRBJ2-5|TRBV11-2|14|.
CASSWRDSQETQYF
TGTGCCAGCAGCTGGCGGGACTCCCAAGAGACCCAGTACTTC
>.|TRBJ2-3|TRBV4-2|16|.
CASSQGSSPGTDTQYF
TGTGCCAGCAGCCAAGGCTCTAGCCCTGGGACAGATACGCAGTATTTT
>.|TRBJ1-2|TRBV2|15|TRBD1
CASSFNQGAEKGYTF
TGTGCCAGCAGCTTCAACCAGGGGGCAGAGAAAGGCTACACCTTC
>.|TRBJ2-4|TRBV19|17|TRBD2
CASSVLLAGGAKNIQYF
TGTGCCAGTAGTGTTCTACTAGCGGGGGGAGCCAAAAACATTCAGTACTTC
>many|TRBJ2-3|TRBV7-9|13|.
CASSPRGADTQYF
TGTGCCAGCAGCCCTAGGGGGGCAGATACGCAGTATTTT
>few|TRBJ2-2|TRBV5-1|14|.
CASSLNSWTGELFF
TGCGCCAGCAGCTTGAATTCGTGGACCGGGGAGCTGTTTTTT
>.|TRBJ1-5|TRBV5-8|17|.
CASSRGQPTRSNQPQHF
TGTGCCAGCAGCCGCGGACAGCCCACGCGCAGCAATCAGCCCCAGCATTTT
>.|TRBJ1-1|TRBV5-4|16|.
CASSFGMGGMNTEAFF
TGTGCCAGCAGCTTCGGGATGGGTGGCATGAACACTGAAGCTTTCTTT
>.|TRBJ2-2|TRBV5-4|16|.
CASIRTGRGQTGELFF
TGTGCCAGCATCCGAACTGGAAGGGGTCAAACCGGGGAGCTGTTTTTT
>.|TRBJ1-5|TRBV6-6|13|.
CASSYSAYQPQHF
TGTGCCAGCAGTTACTCGGCATACCAGCCCCAGCATTTT
>.|TRBJ2-1|TRBV2|11|.
CASTYYNEQFF
TGTGCCAGCACGTACTACAATGAGCAGTTCTTC
>.|TRBJ2-1|TRBV9|16|TRBD2
CASSASGRRILGEQFF
TGTGCCAGCAGCGCGAGCGGGAGAAGGATATTGGGTGAGCAGTTCTTC
>.|TRBJ2-2|TRBV11-2|15|.
CASSLDLLNTGELFF
TGTGCCAGCAGCTTAGATCTTTTGAACACCGGGGAGCTGTTTTTT
>.|TRBJ2-2|TRBV29-1|14|.
CSVTYLGTVGELFF
TGCAGCGTTACCTACCTAGGGACGGTCGGGGAGCTGTTTTTT
>.|TRBJ1-1|TRBV5-1|14|.
CASSSAGLNTEAFF
TGCGCCAGCAGCTCGGCGGGCCTCAACACTGAAGCTTTCTTT
>.|TRBJ2-3|TRBV5-6|15|.
CASSLEAYATDTQYF
TGTGCCAGCAGCTTGGAGGCGTATGCCACAGATACGCAGTATTTT
>.|TRBJ1-1|TRBV18|17|.
CASSRTASNTRNTEAFF
TGTGCCAGCTCTAGGACAGCCTCTAATACTCGGAACACTGAAGCTTTCTTT
>.|TRBJ1-4|TRBV18|15|.
CASSPSRDMYEKLFF
TGTGCCAGCTCACCAAGTAGGGACATGTATGAAAAACTGTTTTTT
>.|TRBJ2-3|TRBV25-1|13|.
CASSSKLRDPQYF
TGTGCCAGCAGTTCAAAGCTCCGGGACCCGCAGTATTTT
>.|TRBJ1-3|TRBV9|16|.
CASSPRGYGSGNTIYF
TGTGCCAGCAGCCCCCGTGGTTATGGCTCTGGAAACACCATATATTTT
>once|TRBJ2-1|TRBV6-5|15|TRBD2
CASSPLAGGVNEQFF
TGTGCCAGCAGTCCCCTAGCGGGAGGTGTGAATGAGCAGTTCTTC
>.|TRBJ1-3|TRBV11-2|14|.
CASSFGSSGNTIYF
TGTGCCAGCAGCTTTGGGAGCTCTGGAAACACCATATATTTT
>.|TRBJ2-1|TRBV28|20|TRBD2
CASSFQLAGELTVFYNEQFF
TGTGCCAGCAGTTTCCAACTAGCGGGAGAACTAACTGTTTTTTACAATGAGCAGTTCTTC
>.|TRBJ1-3|TRBV28|15|.
CASSLLVEQGNTIYF
TGTGCCAGCAGTTTGTTGGTCGAACAGGGAAACACCATATATTTT
>.|TRBJ2-3|TRBV2|14|.
CASSRDSSLDTQYF
TGTGCCAGCAGCCGGGACTCCTCATTAGATACGCAGTATTTT
>.|TRBJ2-4|TRBV28|16|.
CASSSGGGGAKNIQYF
TGTGCCAGCAGCTCAGGGGGCGGGGGAGCCAAAAACATTCAGTACTTC
>.|TRBJ2-3|TRBV2|18|.
CASRSLILQARTTDTQYF
TGTGCCAGCAGGTCCTTAATATTACAGGCCCGGACCACAGATACGCAGTATTTT
>.|TRBJ1-2|TRBV6-5|14|TRBD1
CASSGGQRLYGYTF
TGTGCCAGCAGCGGGGGACAGCGCCTCTATGGCTACACCTTC
>.|TRBJ1-1|TRBV4-1|14|.
CASSQGLRNTEAFF
TGCGCCAGCAGCCAAGGTCTCAGGAACACTGAAGCTTTCTTT
>.|TRBJ2-2|TRBV5-1|18|TRBD2
CASSLQRERHQITGELFF
TGCGCCAGCAGCTTACAGCGGGAGAGACACCAGATCACCGGGGAGCTGTTTTTT
>.|TRBJ1-5|TRBV11-2|15|.
CASSLDSSYNQPQHF
TGTGCCAGCAGCTTAGACAGCTCATACAATCAGCCCCAGCATTTT
>.|TRBJ1-1|TRBV2|12|.
CASSESGPEAFF
TGTGCCAGCAGTGAGTCCGGGCCTGAAGCTTTCTTT